These 14 T cell receptor beta chains were all obtained from the same sample, sequenced in a study of T cell responses to AZD1222 COVID-19 vaccine. Clones were sequenced by immunoSEQ multiplex PCR, and TCRdb holds only the in-frame ones, with some missing. The data contain over 120,000 clones, over 80% of them singletons. The sequencing here drew on peripheral blood, taken 28 days after the second AZD1222 dose. All receptors come from an adult who received the AZD1222 COVID-19 vaccine.

In regard to this clone: The sample has other DNA sequences that encode this CDR3 too. V gene TRBV24-1 combines with J gene TRBJ1-2; unclear D gene. CDR1 KGHDR and CDR2 SFDVKD come from the germline V gene. The length of the CDR3 is 13 residues. Trimming took off 1 base at V and 4 bases at J, with 6 bases between the two ends. The CDR3 nucleotides are TGTGCCACCAGTGATTTACGGGCCTATGGCTACACCTTC. This translates into CATSDLRAYGYTF.

For the CDR3, the DNA is TGTGCCAGCAGTTACCCCCCAAAAACAGGGGGCTACGAGCAGTACTTC. It specifies CASSYPPKTGGYEQYF. This rearrangement joins TRBV6-2 or TRBV6-3 to TRBJ2-7; 8 nucleotides agree with TRBD1. The CDR3 has 16 residues. V gave up 2 bases and J gave up 3 bases; unmatched junction bases: 9. CDR1 is MNHEY and CDR2 is SVGEGT in the germline V gene.

Written as DNA, the CDR3 is TGTGCCAGCAGCCATCCCACAGGGTCGTCAGGAGCACCCCTCCACTTT. Amino acid sequence: CASSHPTGSSGAPLHF. The chain carries TRBV7-9 and TRBJ1-6, with D possibly matching TRBD1 (6 bases). The CDR3 is 16 amino acids. The V gene lost 5 bases and the J gene lost 11 bases, with 22 bases spanning the gap. Germline V gene sequence: CDR1 SEHNR, CDR2 FQNEAQ (reference sequence).

V and J are TRBV19 and TRBJ2-1, with TRBD2 matching over 8 bases. Per the germline V gene, CDR1 is LNHDA and CDR2 is SQIVND (reference sequence). This CDR3 region has 15 residues. The ends lost 5 bases at V and 2 bases at J; junction bases unmatched: 5. CDR3 protein: CASSGRAGAYNEQFF. In nucleotides, the CDR3 is TGTGCCAGTAGTGGAAGAGCGGGGGCCTACAATGAGCAGTTCTTC. The complete variable domain, with remaining parts taken from reference TRBV19 and TRBJ2-1, reads DGGITQSPKYLFRKEGQNVTLSCEQNLNHDAMYWYRQDPGQGLRLIYYSQIVNDFQKGDIAEGYSVSREKKESFPLTVTSAQKNPTAFYLCASSGRAGAYNEQFFGPGTRLTVL.

The rearrangement links TRBV9 to TRBJ2-1; D not certain. Looked up from germline, CDR1 is SGDLS and CDR2 is YYNGEE. V lost 0 bases, J lost 9 bases, and 13 bases lay in between. The CDR3 runs 14 residues. CDR3 protein: CASSVVGSSGEQFF. CDR3 in DNA: TGTGCCAGCAGCGTAGTGGGTAGTTCGGGTGAGCAGTTCTTC.

The chain is built from TRBV7-2 and TRBJ1-3, with no clear D. V lost 3 bases and J 3 bases, leaving 9 bases between the germline ends. The V gene's germline CDR1 is SGHTA and CDR2 FQGNSA. This CDR3 is 14 amino acids long. Here the CDR3 reads CASSLYRDGNTIYF. The CDR3 DNA sequence: TGTGCCAGCAGCTTGTATAGAGATGGAAACACCATATATTTT.

The chain links TRBV18 to TRBJ2-1, with 9 bases identical to TRBD1. CDR1 and CDR2 (germline): KGHSH, LQKENI. The CDR3 spans 16 residues. V lost 5 bases, J lost 7 bases, and 12 bases stayed unmatched. The CDR3 sequence: CASSTGQGLGSNEQFF. In DNA form, the CDR3 reads TGTGCCAGCTCAACTGGACAGGGGTTGGGGTCTAATGAGCAGTTCTTC.

The rearrangement links TRBV15 to TRBJ1-2; 8 nucleotides match TRBD1. The CDR3 is 19 amino acids. CDR1 LNHNV and CDR2 YYDKDF come from the germline V gene (reference sequence). V lost 5 bases, J lost 0 bases, and 17 bases stayed unmatched. The CDR3 sequence is CATSHLTGAETIANYGYTF. The CDR3 nucleotides are TGTGCCACCAGCCACTTGACAGGGGCCGAGACCATAGCTAACTATGGCTACACCTTC.

This chain uses TRBV4-1 with TRBJ2-6; D gene unclear. CDR1 MGHRA and CDR2 YSYEKL come from the germline V gene. The CDR3 has 13 residues. Trimming took off 1 base at V and 4 bases at J, with 2 bases between the two ends. The CDR3 DNA follows: TGCGCCAGCAGCCAAGCAGGGGCCAACGTCCTGACTTTC. It yields the protein CASSQAGANVLTF.

The chain couples TRBV3-1 (or the pseudogene TRBV3-2) to TRBJ1-1, with D unresolved. V was clipped by 1 base and J by 1 base, with 7 bases between them. The CDR3 length is 14 residues. Germline V gene data show CDR1 as LGHDT and CDR2 as YNNKEL (reference sequence). The chain's CDR3 is CASSQGVENTEAFF. The CDR3 bases are TGTGCCAGCAGCCAAGGTGTCGAGAACACTGAAGCTTTCTTT.

The V and J genes are TRBV18 and TRBJ1-2; unclear D gene. Germline CDR1 is KGHSH and CDR2 is LQKENI. V was pared by 0 bases and J by 8 bases, with 10 bases between. The CDR3 sequence is 13 residues long. The CDR3 region has the DNA TGTGCCAGCTCACCACCCGCGAAGGAAGGCTACACCTTC. It specifies CASSPPAKEGYTF.

The CDR3 DNA reads TGTGCCAGCAGTGAGTGGACAGGGGCCCTGAAGGAGCAGTTCTTC. Protein product: CASSEWTGALKEQFF. The genes are TRBV6-1 and TRBJ2-1, with 9 bases that match TRBD1. Germline-derived CDR1 and CDR2 are MNHNS and SASEGT. The CDR3 runs to 15 residues. Trimming removed 3 bases from V and 10 bases from J; junction bases left unmatched: 10.

The rearrangement joins TRBV7-7 to TRBJ2-5; the D gene is possibly TRBD2 (6 bases). Germline-derived CDR1 and CDR2 are SSHAT and FNYEAQ (reference sequence). This CDR3 spans 15 amino acids. Trimming removed 1 base from V and 3 bases from J, with 12 bases in between. This CDR3 is CASSLGGASEETQYF. The CDR3, as DNA: TGTGCCAGCAGCTTAGGAGGAGCTAGCGAAGAGACCCAGTACTTC.

This chain connects TRBV28 to TRBJ1-5, with TRBD1 matching 8 bases. The ends lost 5 bases at V and 6 bases at J; junction bases unmatched: 9. The CDR3 covers 15 residues. Germline V gene lookup returns CDR1 MDHEN and CDR2 SYDVKM. The CDR3 here is CASSPPAGGGQPQHF. The DNA of the CDR3 is TGTGCCAGCAGTCCCCCGGCAGGGGGCGGTCAGCCCCAGCATTTT.